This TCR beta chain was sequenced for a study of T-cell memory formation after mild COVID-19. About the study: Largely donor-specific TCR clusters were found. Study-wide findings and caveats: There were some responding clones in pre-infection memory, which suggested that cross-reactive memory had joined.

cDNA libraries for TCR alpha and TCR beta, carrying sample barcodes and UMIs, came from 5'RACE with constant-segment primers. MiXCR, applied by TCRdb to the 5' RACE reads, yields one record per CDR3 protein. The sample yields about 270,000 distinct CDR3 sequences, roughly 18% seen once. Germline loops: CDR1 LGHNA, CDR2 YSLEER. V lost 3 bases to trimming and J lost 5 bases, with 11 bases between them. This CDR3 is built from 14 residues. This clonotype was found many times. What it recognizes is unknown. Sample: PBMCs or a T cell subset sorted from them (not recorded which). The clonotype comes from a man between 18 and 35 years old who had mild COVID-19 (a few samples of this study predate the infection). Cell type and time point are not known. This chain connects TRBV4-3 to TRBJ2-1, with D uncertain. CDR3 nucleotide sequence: TGCGCCAGCAGCCAGGCGACGTTTGACAATGAGCAGTTCTTC. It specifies CASSQATFDNEQFF.